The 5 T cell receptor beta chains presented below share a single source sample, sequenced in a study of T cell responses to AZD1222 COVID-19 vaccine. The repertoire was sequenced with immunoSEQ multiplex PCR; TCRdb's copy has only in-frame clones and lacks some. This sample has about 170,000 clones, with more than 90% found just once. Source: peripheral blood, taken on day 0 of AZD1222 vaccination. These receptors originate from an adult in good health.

CDR3 protein: CASSLSPGHKETQYF. CDR3 DNA sequence: TGTGCCAGCAGCCTCAGTCCTGGACACAAAGAGACCCAGTACTTC. The chain links TRBV7-9 to TRBJ2-5, with D maybe TRBD1 (5 bases). The CDR3 loop spans 15 amino acids. Germline V gene sequence: CDR1 SEHNR, CDR2 FQNEAQ (reference sequence). The germline V and J ends were trimmed by 5 bases and 3 bases, with 16 bases remaining between them.

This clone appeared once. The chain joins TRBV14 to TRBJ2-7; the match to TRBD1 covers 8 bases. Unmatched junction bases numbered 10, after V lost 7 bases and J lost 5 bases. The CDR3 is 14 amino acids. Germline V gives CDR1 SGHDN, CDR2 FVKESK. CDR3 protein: CASNYSRGRHEQYF. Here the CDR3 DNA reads TGTGCCAGCAACTACTCCAGGGGGCGGCACGAGCAGTACTTC.

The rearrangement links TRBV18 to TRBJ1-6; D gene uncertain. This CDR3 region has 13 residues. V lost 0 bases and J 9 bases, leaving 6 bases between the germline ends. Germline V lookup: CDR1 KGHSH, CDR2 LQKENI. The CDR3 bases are TGTGCCAGCTCACCACCCCCCCCTTCACCCCTCCACTTT. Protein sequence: CASSPPPPSPLHF.

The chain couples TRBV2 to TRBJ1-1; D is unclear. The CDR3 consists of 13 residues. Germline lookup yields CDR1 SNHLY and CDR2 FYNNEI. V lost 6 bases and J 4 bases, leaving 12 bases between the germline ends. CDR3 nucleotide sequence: TGTGCCAGCAGCGCCCCCCGGGGCACTGAAGCTTTCTTT. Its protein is CASSAPRGTEAFF. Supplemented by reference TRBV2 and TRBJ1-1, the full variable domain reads EPEVTQTPSHQVTQMGQEVILRCVPISNHLYFYWYRQILGQKVEFLVSFYNNEISEKSEIFDDQFSVERPDGSNFTLKIRSTKLEDSAMYFCASSAPRGTEAFFGQGTRLTVV.

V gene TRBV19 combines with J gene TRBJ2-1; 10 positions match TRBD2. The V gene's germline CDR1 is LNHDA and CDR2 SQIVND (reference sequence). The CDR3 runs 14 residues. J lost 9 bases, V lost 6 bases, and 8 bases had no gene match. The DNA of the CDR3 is TGTGCCAGTAGGGCCGTAGCGGGAGGAACTGAGCAGTTCTTC. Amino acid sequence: CASRAVAGGTEQFF.